Listed below are T cell receptor beta chains from one sample, sequenced in a study of PD-L1 blockade in urothelial cancer. Produced via immunoSEQ multiplex PCR; TCRdb's table is partial and in-frame only. The sample has tens of thousands of clones, less than 90% seen once; the top ten hold 2% to 2.5%. Sample: PBMCs, taken around atezolizumab (anti-PD-L1) treatment. Source of these receptors: a man in his sixties with urothelial cancer. Each CDR3 is given with its conserved first and last residue. The order of the fields is D gene, J gene, clone size, V gene, CDR3 DNA, CDR3 protein. The D gene is left open where the match is weak. Clone size, where shown, is once, few, many, or a class for clones that have expanded.

>TRBD2|TRBJ2-7|NA|TRBV6-1
TGTGCCAGCAGCAGACTAGCGGACAACTACGAGCAGTACTTC
CASSRLADNYEQYF
>TRBD1|TRBJ1-3|NA|TRBV30
TGTGCCTGGAGTGCACAGGGGTCTGGAAACACCATATATTTT
CAWSAQGSGNTIYF
>NA|TRBJ2-7|few|TRBV9
TGTGCCAGCAGCAGCAATCCGGGCTACGAGCAGTACTTC
CASSSNPGYEQYF
>NA|TRBJ2-5|NA|TRBV7-9
TGTGCCAGCAGCTTTTGGGCAGAAGAGACCCAGTACTTC
CASSFWAEETQYF
>TRBD1|TRBJ1-6|NA|TRBV6-5
TGTGCCAGCAGTTACTCGCGACAGGGGAATTCACCCCTCCACTTT
CASSYSRQGNSPLHF
>TRBD2|TRBJ2-5|NA|TRBV7-9
TGTGCCAGCAGCTTGGGACTAGCCGAGGAGACCCAGTACTTC
CASSLGLAEETQYF
>TRBD1|TRBJ2-5|NA|TRBV7-8
TGTGCCAGCAGCCCGAGGACAGGGCTGGAGACCCAGTACTTC
CASSPRTGLETQYF
>NA|TRBJ2-3|NA|TRBV18
TGTGCCAGCTCATCAGGTAGCACAGATACGCAGTATTTT
CASSSGSTDTQYF
>TRBD1|TRBJ2-7|NA|TRBV7-2
TGTGCCAGCAGCTTAACCCGCCGGGACAGGGTCTACGAGCAGTACTTC
CASSLTRRDRVYEQYF
>TRBD1|TRBJ1-1|NA|TRBV6-1
TGTGCCAGCAGAAGAGGACAGGGGGCGAACACTGAAGCTTTCTTT
CASRRGQGANTEAFF
>NA|TRBJ2-3|once|TRBV6-5
TGTGCCAGCAGTTACTACACACCTAGCACAGATACGCAGTATTTT
CASSYYTPSTDTQYF
>TRBD1|TRBJ2-5|NA|TRBV7-8
TGTGCCAGCAGCGAGGGGGACAGCAAAGAGACCCAGTACTTC
CASSEGDSKETQYF
>NA|TRBJ2-1|NA|TRBV5-1
TGCGCCAGCAGCAGAGACGGGAGTGAGCAGTTCTTC
CASSRDGSEQFF
>NA|TRBJ2-3|NA|TRBV6-5
TGTGCCAGCACCGCACCGGAGGGGCCAGATACGCAGTATTTT
CASTAPEGPDTQYF
>NA|TRBJ1-4|NA|TRBV5-1
TGCGCCAGCAGAGAGGGTTCAACTAATGAAAAACTGTTTTTT
CASREGSTNEKLFF
>TRBD1|TRBJ1-1|NA|TRBV10-1
TGCGCCAGCGCCGACGGACAGGAGGACACTGAAGCTTTCTTT
CASADGQEDTEAFF
>NA|TRBJ2-5|NA|TRBV5-1
TGCGCCAGCACCCAAGGCCCAGCGGCGGGTCAAGAGACCCAGTACTTC
CASTQGPAAGQETQYF
>NA|TRBJ2-3|NA|TRBV7-9
TGTGCCAGCAGCTCCCGGAGGAGCATCACAGATACGCAGTATTTT
CASSSRRSITDTQYF
>NA|TRBJ2-5|NA|TRBV27
TGTGCCAGCAGTTTATTTTCTGGGCTTTCAGAAGAGACCCAGTACTTC
CASSLFSGLSEETQYF
>NA|TRBJ1-2|few|TRBV10-3
TGTGCCATCAGTGGTGGGTTCCAGGATGGCTACACCTTC
CAISGGFQDGYTF
>NA|TRBJ1-5|NA|TRBV23-1
TGCGCCAGCAGTCAACGGTGTCAGGGGACAATAAGCAATCAGCCCCAGCATTTT
CASSQRCQGTISNQPQHF
>NA|TRBJ1-1|NA|TRBV5-1
TGCGCCAGCAGCAGCGGACAGATGAACGATCTAGTGCCCGGTGAAGCTTTCTTT
CASSSGQMNDLVPGEAFF